The 12 T cell receptor beta chains given below trace back to one sample, sequenced in a study of OX40 agonist ivuxolimab in advanced cancers. Clones were sequenced by immunoSEQ multiplex PCR, and TCRdb holds only the in-frame ones, with some missing. The profile shows about 47,000 clones, 87% of them singletons. Sequencing used CD4+ or CD8+ T cells sorted from blood, obtained in a trial of the OX40 agonist ivuxolimab. Every receptor here comes from an adult with an advanced solid tumor such as melanoma, head and neck, liver or kidney cancer.

The V call is TRBV19, the J call TRBJ2-7; a weak D match, TRBD1 (5 bases). The CDR3 is 14 amino acids. Trimming shortened V by 5 bases and J by 2 bases, and 13 bases separated the two germline ends. From germline, CDR1 is LNHDA and CDR2 SQIVND (reference sequence). CDR3 amino acids: CASSPDKGPYEQYF. Here the CDR3 DNA reads TGTGCCAGTAGTCCGGACAAGGGGCCCTACGAGCAGTACTTC.

The V call is TRBV7-6, the J call TRBJ2-1, with TRBD2 matching 10 bases. The germline CDR1 and CDR2 sequences are SGHVS and FNYEAQ. The CDR3 spans 17 residues. V trimming: 1 base; J trimming: 7 bases; junction bases outside the gene matches: 10. The CDR3 sequence is CASSLVASSGRANEQFF. DNA of the CDR3: TGTGCCAGCAGCTTAGTGGCTTCTAGCGGGAGAGCAAATGAGCAGTTCTTC.

The V gene is TRBV18, the J gene TRBJ2-1; 10 positions match TRBD1. In germline, CDR1 is KGHSH, CDR2 LQKENI. V was pared by 3 bases and J by 2 bases, with 7 bases of the junction left unmatched. CDR3 length: 17 amino acids. The CDR3 DNA is TGTGCCAGCTCACCCTCATGGGGGACAGGGGCCTACAATGAGCAGTTCTTC. It codes for CASSPSWGTGAYNEQFF.

CDR3 protein: CASSRVGDTGELFF. CDR3 nucleotides: TGTGCCAGCAGTCGGGTAGGCGACACCGGGGAGCTGTTTTTT. The rearrangement uses TRBV7-6 and TRBJ2-2; D uncertain. CDR3 length: 14 residues. V was clipped by 6 bases and J by 3 bases, with 11 bases between them. Germline values: CDR1 SGHVS, CDR2 FNYEAQ.

This chain links TRBV13 with TRBJ2-7, with 7 bases matching TRBD2. With V trimmed by 3 bases and J by 6 bases, 17 bases remained unmatched. The CDR3 is 17 residues long. In germline, CDR1 is PRHDT, CDR2 FYEKMQ (reference sequence). CDR3 residues: CASSFQALSGIVGEQYF. The CDR3 DNA reads as TGTGCCAGCAGCTTTCAAGCATTAAGCGGGATCGTAGGCGAGCAGTACTTC.

The chain links TRBV18 to TRBJ2-5; D gene ambiguous. Germline values: CDR1 KGHSH, CDR2 LQKENI. The V and J ends lost 0 bases and 5 bases respectively, with 10 bases between them. There are 14 residues in the CDR3. DNA for the CDR3: TGTGCCAGCTCACCACCTCCGGTCCGGGAGACCCAGTACTTC. Protein: CASSPPPVRETQYF.

In nucleotides, the CDR3 is TGTGCCAGCAGTCCCCCCGGGAGGAACCCCTACGAGCAGTACTTC. It specifies CASSPPGRNPYEQYF. The chain couples TRBV2 to TRBJ2-7; 7 bases match TRBD2. CDR3 length: 15 residues. The V gene end was trimmed by 5 bases and the J gene end by 2 bases; junction bases not matched to a gene: 9. CDR1 and CDR2 from the germline V gene are SNHLY and FYNNEI.

About this clone: Other DNA sequences within the sample encode an identical CDR3. The J gene is TRBJ2-7, the V gene TRBV9; 7 bases agree with TRBD1. The junction had 4 bases not matched to a gene; V was cut back by 0 bases and J by 4 bases. This CDR3 has 14 amino acids. Germline loops: CDR1 SGDLS, CDR2 YYNGEE. CDR3 sequence (DNA): TGTGCCAGCAGCGTAGGACAGGGCGCGTACGAGCAGTACTTC. Its protein is CASSVGQGAYEQYF.

V and J are TRBV5-1 and TRBJ2-1, with TRBD2 as a possible D gene (5 bases). The CDR3 length is 13 residues. Germline V gene data show CDR1 as SGHRS and CDR2 as YFSETQ. V dropped 3 bases and J dropped 6 bases, with 10 bases sitting between them. The CDR3 sequence is CASSSGSSNEQFF. The CDR3 DNA follows: TGCGCCAGCAGCTCGGGGAGTTCCAATGAGCAGTTCTTC.

On this clone: Other DNA sequences of this sample code for an identical CDR3. The chain has TRBV28 and TRBJ1-5; no definite D call. V was cut by 6 bases and J by 4 bases, with 4 bases left in between. There are 11 residues in the CDR3. The germline CDR1 and CDR2 sequences are MDHEN and SYDVKM. CDR3: CASSTNQPQHF. DNA for the CDR3: TGTGCCAGCAGCACAAATCAGCCCCAGCATTTT. Complete variable domain (other parts from reference TRBV28 and TRBJ1-5): DVKVTQSSRYLVKRTGEKVFLECVQDMDHENMFWYRQDPGLGLRLIYFSYDVKMKEKGDIPEGYSVSREKKERFSLILESASTNQTSMYLCASSTNQPQHFGDGTRLSIL.

The chain couples TRBV7-3 to TRBJ2-2; 11 bases match TRBD2. The CDR3 contains 18 residues. From germline, CDR1 is SGHTA and CDR2 FQGTGA. The J segment lost 4 bases and the V segment lost 5 bases, leaving 12 bases of the junction unmatched. CDR3 DNA: TGTGCCAGCAGCCCCGGGGGTAGCGGGAGGGCCTCCACCGGGGAGCTGTTTTTT. It specifies CASSPGGSGRASTGELFF.

The chain has TRBV29-1 and TRBJ2-5, with D possibly matching TRBD2 (6 bases). This CDR3 region has 12 residues. Germline V gene lookup returns CDR1 SQVTM and CDR2 ANQGSEA. The V end was cut by 5 bases, the J end by 1 base, with 8 bases between. The CDR3: CSVTSIQETQYF. The CDR3 region has the DNA TGCAGCGTTACTAGCATCCAAGAGACCCAGTACTTC.